This T cell receptor (beta chain) appears in the sequencing data of a study of blood T cell repertoires in COVID-19. For the study at large: The study drew acute and convalescent COVID-19 samples from the United States, Italy and Spain. Sample material is recorded as cDNA or gDNA derived from T cells, B-cell-depleted T cells, or PBMCs.

V was cut by 1 base and J by 7 bases, with 15 bases left in between. The CDR3 is made up of 15 amino acids. Germline lookup yields CDR1 MNHNS and CDR2 SASEGT. Study processing details: Using reference gene primer amplification, nucleated cell counts were estimated. Libraries were prepared by immunoSEQ multiplex PCR; TCRdb keeps only in-frame clonotypes and omits some of them. V, J and clone size reflect that table, while D and trimming were determined from the DNA. Of about 140,000 clones listed, 70% to 80% are singletons. The sequence came from a man aged 50 to 59 with acute or convalescent COVID-19. The sample comprised peripheral blood. The V call is TRBV6-1, the J call TRBJ2-3; D possibly corresponds to TRBD1 (6 bases). The CDR3 DNA is TGTGCCAGCAGTGAAGAGATAAGGACAGCCAATACGCAGTATTTT. Protein sequence: CASSEEIRTANTQYF.